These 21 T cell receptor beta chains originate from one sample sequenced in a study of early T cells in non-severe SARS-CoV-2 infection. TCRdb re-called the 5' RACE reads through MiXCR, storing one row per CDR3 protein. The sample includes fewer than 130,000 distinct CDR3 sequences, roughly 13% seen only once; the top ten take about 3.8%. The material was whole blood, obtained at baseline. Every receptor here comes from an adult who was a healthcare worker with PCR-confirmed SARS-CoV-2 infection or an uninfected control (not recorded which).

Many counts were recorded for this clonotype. CDR3 bases: TGTGCCAGCAGTTACAACCAGCGGGGAAGCGAGACCCAGTACTTC. This gives the protein CASSYNQRGSETQYF. The rearrangement links TRBV6-2 or TRBV6-3 to TRBJ2-5; 7 bases map to TRBD2. V shed 2 bases, J shed 5 bases, and the junction held 8 bases outside the gene matches. Germline-derived CDR1 and CDR2 are MNHEY and SVGEGT. The CDR3 loop spans 15 amino acids.

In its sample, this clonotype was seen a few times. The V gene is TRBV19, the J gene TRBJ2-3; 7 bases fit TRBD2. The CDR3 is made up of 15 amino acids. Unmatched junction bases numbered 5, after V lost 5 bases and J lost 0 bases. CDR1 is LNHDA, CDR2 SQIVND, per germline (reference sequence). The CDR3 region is CASSVSTSSTDTQYF. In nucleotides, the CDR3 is TGTGCCAGTAGTGTCTCGACTAGCAGCACAGATACGCAGTATTTT.

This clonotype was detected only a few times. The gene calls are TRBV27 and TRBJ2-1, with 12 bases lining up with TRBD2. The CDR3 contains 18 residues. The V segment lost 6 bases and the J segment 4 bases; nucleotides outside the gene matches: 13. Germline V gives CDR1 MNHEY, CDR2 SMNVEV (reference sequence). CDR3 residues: CASSLTSGGPRGYNEQFF. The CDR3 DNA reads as TGTGCCAGCAGCTTGACTAGCGGGGGACCGAGGGGGTACAATGAGCAGTTCTTC.

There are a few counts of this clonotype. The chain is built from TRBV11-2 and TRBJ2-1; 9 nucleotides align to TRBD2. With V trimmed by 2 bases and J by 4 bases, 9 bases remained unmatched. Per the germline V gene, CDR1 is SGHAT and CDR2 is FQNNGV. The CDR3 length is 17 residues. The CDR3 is CASSLWASGTTYNEQFF. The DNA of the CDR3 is TGTGCCAGCAGCTTATGGGCTAGCGGGACGACTTACAATGAGCAGTTCTTC.

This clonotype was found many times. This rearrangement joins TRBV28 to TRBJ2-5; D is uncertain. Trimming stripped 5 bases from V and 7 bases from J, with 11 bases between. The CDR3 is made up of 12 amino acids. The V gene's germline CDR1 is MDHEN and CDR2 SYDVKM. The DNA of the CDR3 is TGTGCCAGCAGTCAGCCAGGTGGGACCCAGTACTTC. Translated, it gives CASSQPGGTQYF.

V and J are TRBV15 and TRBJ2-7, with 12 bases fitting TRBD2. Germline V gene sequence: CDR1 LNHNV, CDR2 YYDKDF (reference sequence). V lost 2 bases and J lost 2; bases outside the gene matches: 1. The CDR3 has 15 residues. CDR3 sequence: CATSRLAGGAYEQYF. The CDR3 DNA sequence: TGTGCCACCAGCAGACTAGCGGGAGGGGCCTACGAGCAGTACTTC.

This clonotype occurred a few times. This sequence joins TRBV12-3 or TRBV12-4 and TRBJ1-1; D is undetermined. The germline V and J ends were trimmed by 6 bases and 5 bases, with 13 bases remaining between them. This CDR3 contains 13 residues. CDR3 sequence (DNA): TGTGCCAGCAGCCGAGTGGTGGAAACTGAAGCTTTCTTT. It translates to CASSRVVETEAFF.

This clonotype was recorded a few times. CDR3 sequence (DNA): TGTGCCAGCAGTGAAACAGGCAGGACCTACGAGCAGTACTTC. As protein: CASSETGRTYEQYF. V gene TRBV25-1 combines with J gene TRBJ2-7; a possible D gene is TRBD1 (5 bases). The CDR3 is 14 amino acids. V was trimmed by 2 bases and J by 2 bases, leaving 10 bases between them. Looked up from germline, CDR1 is MGHDK and CDR2 is SYGVNS.

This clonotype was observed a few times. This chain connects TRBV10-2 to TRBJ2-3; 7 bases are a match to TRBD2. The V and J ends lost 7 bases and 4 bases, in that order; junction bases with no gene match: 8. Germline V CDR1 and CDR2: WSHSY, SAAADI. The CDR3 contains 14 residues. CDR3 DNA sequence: TGCGCCAGCACCAGCGGGATCGCCCCAGATACGCAGTATTTT. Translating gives CASTSGIAPDTQYF.

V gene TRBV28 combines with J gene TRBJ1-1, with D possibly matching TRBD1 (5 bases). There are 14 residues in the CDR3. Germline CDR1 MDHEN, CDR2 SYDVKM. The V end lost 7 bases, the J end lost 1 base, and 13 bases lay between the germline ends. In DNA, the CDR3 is TGTGCCAGCAACCTAGGACATAGGAACACTGAAGCTTTCTTT. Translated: CASNLGHRNTEAFF.

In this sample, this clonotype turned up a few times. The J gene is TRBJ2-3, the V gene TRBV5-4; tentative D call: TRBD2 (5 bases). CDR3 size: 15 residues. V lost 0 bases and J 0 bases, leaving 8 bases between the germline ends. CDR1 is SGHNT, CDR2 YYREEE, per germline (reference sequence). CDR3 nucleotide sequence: TGTGCCAGCAGCTTGGGGAGGCCTAGCACAGATACGCAGTATTTT. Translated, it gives CASSLGRPSTDTQYF.

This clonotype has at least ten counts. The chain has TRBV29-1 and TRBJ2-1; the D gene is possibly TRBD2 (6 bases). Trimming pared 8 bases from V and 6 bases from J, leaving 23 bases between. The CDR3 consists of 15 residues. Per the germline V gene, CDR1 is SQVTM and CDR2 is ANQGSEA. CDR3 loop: CSLGGAGTRINEQFF. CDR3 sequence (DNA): TGCAGCCTCGGAGGGGCGGGAACCCGTATCAATGAGCAGTTCTTC.

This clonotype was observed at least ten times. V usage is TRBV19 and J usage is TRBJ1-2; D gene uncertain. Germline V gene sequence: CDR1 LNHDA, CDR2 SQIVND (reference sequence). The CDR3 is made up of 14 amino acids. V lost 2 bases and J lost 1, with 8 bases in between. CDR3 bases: TGTGCCAGTAGTATATCTCCCGGTAACTATGGCTACACCTTC. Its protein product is CASSISPGNYGYTF. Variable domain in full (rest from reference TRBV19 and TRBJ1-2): DGGITQSPKYLFRKEGQNVTLSCEQNLNHDAMYWYRQDPGQGLRLIYYSQIVNDFQKGDIAEGYSVSREKKESFPLTVTSAQKNPTAFYLCASSISPGNYGYTFGSGTRLTVV.

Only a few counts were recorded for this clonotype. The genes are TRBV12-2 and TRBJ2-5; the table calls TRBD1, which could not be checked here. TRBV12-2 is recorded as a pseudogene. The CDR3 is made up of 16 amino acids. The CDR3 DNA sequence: TGTGCAAGTCGCTTCCCCTCCGGGACAGGAGAAGAGACCCAGTACTTC. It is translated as CASRFPSGTGEETQYF.

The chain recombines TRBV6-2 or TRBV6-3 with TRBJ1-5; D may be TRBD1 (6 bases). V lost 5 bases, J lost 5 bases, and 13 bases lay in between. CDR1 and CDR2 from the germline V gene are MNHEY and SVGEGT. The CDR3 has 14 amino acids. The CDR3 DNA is TGTGCCAGCAGTAGTCGGGACACCGATCAGCCCCAGCATTTT. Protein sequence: CASSSRDTDQPQHF.

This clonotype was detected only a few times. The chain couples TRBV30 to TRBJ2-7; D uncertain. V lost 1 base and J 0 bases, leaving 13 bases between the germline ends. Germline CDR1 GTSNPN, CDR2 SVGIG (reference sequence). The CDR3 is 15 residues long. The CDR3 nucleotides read TGTGCCTGGAGTGATAGGGTCTTTACCTCCTACGAGCAGTACTTC. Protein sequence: CAWSDRVFTSYEQYF.

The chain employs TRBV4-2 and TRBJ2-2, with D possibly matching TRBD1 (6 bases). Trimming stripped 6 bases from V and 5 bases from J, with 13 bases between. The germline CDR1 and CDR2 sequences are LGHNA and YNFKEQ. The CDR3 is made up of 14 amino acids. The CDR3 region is CASRGPQGTGELFF. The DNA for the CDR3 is TGTGCCAGCAGGGGACCCCAGGGGACCGGGGAGCTGTTTTTT.

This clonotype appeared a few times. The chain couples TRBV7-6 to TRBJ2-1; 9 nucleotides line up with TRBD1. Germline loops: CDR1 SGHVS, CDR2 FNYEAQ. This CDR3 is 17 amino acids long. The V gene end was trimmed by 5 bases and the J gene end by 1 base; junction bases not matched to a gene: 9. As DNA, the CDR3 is TGTGCCAGCAGCACCTTCCGGGACAGGGTTTCCTACAATGAGCAGTTCTTC. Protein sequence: CASSTFRDRVSYNEQFF.

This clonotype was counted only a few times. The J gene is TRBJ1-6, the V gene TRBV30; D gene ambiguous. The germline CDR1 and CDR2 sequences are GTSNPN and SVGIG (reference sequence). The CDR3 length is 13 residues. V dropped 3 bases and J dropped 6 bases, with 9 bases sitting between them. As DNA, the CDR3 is TGTGCCTGGAGCCCGGCCTTTAATTCACCCCTCCACTTT. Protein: CAWSPAFNSPLHF.

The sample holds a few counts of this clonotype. For the CDR3, the DNA is TGTGCCAGCAGCGTAGAGCGGGGGGGCCTAGATACGCAGTATTTT. This encodes CASSVERGGLDTQYF. V usage is TRBV9 and J usage is TRBJ2-3; TRBD2 matches 10 bases. The CDR3 runs to 15 residues. Germline-derived CDR1 and CDR2 are SGDLS and YYNGEE. J was trimmed by 5 bases and V by 0 bases; bases with no gene match: 3.

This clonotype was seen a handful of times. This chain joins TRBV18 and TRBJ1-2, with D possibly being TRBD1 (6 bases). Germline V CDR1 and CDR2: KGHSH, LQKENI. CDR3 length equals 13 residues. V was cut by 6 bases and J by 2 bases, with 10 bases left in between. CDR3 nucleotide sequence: TGTGCCAGCTCCGGGGGCGCAAACTATGGCTACACCTTC. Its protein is CASSGGANYGYTF.